This T cell receptor beta chain was retrieved from a study of T cells in Graves' hyperthyroidism and ophthalmopathy. The investigators amplified TCR beta CDR3 regions from RNA transcripts. The study used the HTBI primer set for a first-round RT-PCR of the TCR CDR3. Via MiXCR, TCRdb re-called the multiplex PCR reads, giving one row per CDR3 protein. The sample yields a few hundred thousand distinct CDR3 sequences, about half seen once. J gave up 7 bases and V 5 bases, and 5 bases lay outside the gene matches. This CDR3 spans 12 amino acids. Germline CDR1 reads DFQATT; CDR2 reads SNEGSKA (reference sequence).

V and J are TRBV20-1 and TRBJ1-2, with 9 bases lining up with TRBD1. The source is a young woman with Graves' hyperthyroidism. Sequencing input: peripheral blood or thyroid tissue (not recorded which). The CDR3 spells CSAAQGAAGYTF. DNA of the CDR3: TGCAGTGCTGCACAGGGGGCGGCTGGCTACACCTTC.